Listed here are 15 T cell receptor beta chains from one sample, sequenced in a study of cytomegalovirus exposure and HLA in healthy donors. Use of 60 Vbeta and 13 Jbeta primers characterized the PCR. Sequenced by immunoSEQ multiplex PCR; TCRdb stores in-frame clones only, minus some. Altogether about 130,000 clones are present, about 82% being singletons, with the ten largest covering 0.95% to 1.5%. Sequenced input: PBMCs. These TCRs come from a boy younger than 18 in good health and CMV-seronegative.

The V and J genes are TRBV4-1 and TRBJ2-7; D is unresolved. V lost 1 base, J lost 12 bases, and 13 bases lay in between. The germline V gene has CDR1 MGHRA and CDR2 YSYEKL. This CDR3 is 12 amino acids long. The CDR3 coding sequence is TGCGCCAGCAGCCAAGTCGATAACAGATTGTACTTC. It yields the protein CASSQVDNRLYF.

CDR3 amino acids: CAWSVTSPNEQFF. DNA of the CDR3: TGTGCCTGGAGTGTCACTAGCCCCAATGAGCAGTTCTTC. The chain carries TRBV30 and TRBJ2-1, with a possible D match to TRBD2 (6 bases). V was cut by 0 bases and J by 6 bases, with 9 bases left in between. The CDR3 spans 13 residues. CDR1 GTSNPN and CDR2 SVGIG come from the germline V gene (reference sequence).

This clone showed up just once. The rearrangement uses TRBV9 and TRBJ2-7; 7 nucleotides line up with TRBD2. After removal of 0 bases from V and 4 bases from J, the junction contained 4 bases not matched to a gene. In germline, CDR1 is SGDLS, CDR2 YYNGEE. The CDR3 has 14 amino acids. The CDR3 bases are TGTGCCAGCAGCGTAGCAAGCGGGGTTTACGAGCAGTACTTC. Translation gives CASSVASGVYEQYF.

This chain joins TRBV7-8 and TRBJ2-1, with TRBD2 as a possible D gene (7 bases). V was clipped by 4 bases and J by 9 bases, with 19 bases between them. The germline V gene encodes CDR1 SGHVS and CDR2 FQNEAQ. This CDR3 has 15 amino acids. The chain's CDR3 is CASSSRGRERVEQFF. In DNA, the CDR3 is TGTGCCAGCAGCTCGCGGGGGCGGGAGAGGGTTGAGCAGTTCTTC.

V gene TRBV27 combines with J gene TRBJ2-7; the D gene is possibly TRBD2 (6 bases). Deletions cut 1 base from V and 2 bases from J, with 12 bases between. Germline V lookup: CDR1 MNHEY, CDR2 SMNVEV (reference sequence). The CDR3 extends over 15 amino acids. The CDR3 is CASSLFAGPTYEQYF. The CDR3, as DNA: TGTGCCAGCAGTTTATTTGCGGGACCCACCTACGAGCAGTACTTC.

This CDR3 is CSVDQDYGYTF. The CDR3 DNA follows: TGCAGCGTTGATCAGGACTATGGCTACACCTTC. The V gene is TRBV29-1, the J gene TRBJ1-2; the D is unclear. The V end was cut by 3 bases, the J end by 3 bases, with 5 bases between. There are 11 residues in the CDR3. Per germline, CDR1 SQVTM and CDR2 ANQGSEA.

In this sample, this clone turned up once. V usage is TRBV27 and J usage is TRBJ2-7, with 11 positions matching TRBD2. This CDR3 region has 16 residues. Trimming removed 6 bases from V and 4 bases from J; junction bases left unmatched: 11. Germline loops: CDR1 MNHEY, CDR2 SMNVEV (reference sequence). CDR3 sequence (DNA): TGTGCCAGCAGGCGCGGGACTAGCGGTACGGGTTACGAGCAGTACTTC. Protein: CASRRGTSGTGYEQYF.

The CDR3 loop reads CAWTKRLADTQYF. The CDR3 DNA reads TGTGCCTGGACGAAGAGGTTGGCAGATACGCAGTATTTT. This chain uses TRBV30 with TRBJ2-3; D gene unclear. The CDR3 covers 13 residues. Germline lookup yields CDR1 GTSNPN and CDR2 SVGIG (reference sequence). V was trimmed by 4 bases and J by 4 bases, leaving 12 bases between them.

V is TRBV7-6 and J is TRBJ2-5; D remains ambiguous. The CDR3 is made up of 11 amino acids. The V and J ends lost 6 bases and 2 bases respectively, with 4 bases between them. Germline lookup yields CDR1 SGHVS and CDR2 FNYEAQ. CDR3: CASSQQETQYF. CDR3 sequence (DNA): TGTGCCAGCAGTCAGCAAGAGACCCAGTACTTC.

The genes are TRBV27 and TRBJ2-1, with D perhaps matching TRBD2 (6 bases). V shed 3 bases and J shed 2 bases, with 14 bases lying between them. The CDR3 runs 16 residues. Germline V gives CDR1 MNHEY, CDR2 SMNVEV (reference sequence). Here the CDR3 DNA reads TGTGCCAGCAGTTTGAGTCCTAGCGCTACCTACAATGAGCAGTTCTTC. Protein: CASSLSPSATYNEQFF.

V gene TRBV4-1 combines with J gene TRBJ2-2; 7 bases fit TRBD2. The junction had 8 bases not matched to a gene; V was cut back by 0 bases and J by 7 bases. Germline lookup yields CDR1 MGHRA and CDR2 YSYEKL. The CDR3 is 16 residues long. CDR3 protein: CASSQDMRVAGGELFF. In DNA, the CDR3 is TGCGCCAGCAGCCAAGATATGAGGGTAGCGGGCGGGGAGCTGTTTTTT.

The rearrangement links TRBV2 to TRBJ2-7; D is possibly TRBD2 (5 bases). Trimming pared 8 bases from V and 5 bases from J, leaving 7 bases between. This CDR3 spans 10 amino acids. Germline V gives CDR1 SNHLY, CDR2 FYNNEI. CDR3 sequence: CASLRDEQYF. DNA for the CDR3: TGTGCCAGCCTGAGGGACGAGCAGTACTTC.

The chain joins TRBV4-1 to TRBJ2-5; 11 positions match TRBD2. CDR3 length: 19 amino acids. Germline CDR1 reads MGHRA; CDR2 reads YSYEKL. V dropped 0 bases and J dropped 2; count of bases not matched to a gene: 11. CDR3 nucleotide sequence: TGCGCCAGCAGCCAAGAGGGGTTTAGCGGGAGGGCCGTTCAAGAGACCCAGTACTTC. It is translated as CASSQEGFSGRAVQETQYF.

This clone was counted only a few times. The V and J genes are TRBV30 and TRBJ2-3; D perhaps matches TRBD2 (5 bases). Germline V gives CDR1 GTSNPN, CDR2 SVGIG (reference sequence). V was clipped by 2 bases and J by 0 bases, with 21 bases between them. The CDR3 has 18 amino acids. The CDR3 DNA reads as TGTGCCTGGAGTTCCGGCGGCGGGCTGCTATCTAGCACAGATACGCAGTATTTT. Translation gives CAWSSGGGLLSSTDTQYF.

The gene calls are TRBV2 and TRBJ2-7; 9 positions match TRBD1. The V gene's germline CDR1 is SNHLY and CDR2 FYNNEI. The V segment lost 4 bases and the J segment 3 bases; nucleotides outside the gene matches: 7. The CDR3 spans 15 residues. DNA for the CDR3: TGTGCCAGCAGTGCCCGACAGGGGGACGTCTACGAGCAGTACTTC. Residues: CASSARQGDVYEQYF. The complete variable domain, with remaining parts taken from reference TRBV2 and TRBJ2-7, reads EPEVTQTPSHQVTQMGQEVILRCVPISNHLYFYWYRQILGQKVEFLVSFYNNEISEKSEIFDDQFSVERPDGSNFTLKIRSTKLEDSAMYFCASSARQGDVYEQYFGPGTRLTVT.